This T cell receptor (beta chain) came from a study of T cell responses to AZD1222 COVID-19 vaccine. Study-wide findings and caveats: The study found vaccine-associated CD4 TCRs spanning spike, dominant at 160-218 and 743-854.

In its sample, this clone was seen once. Its antigen is as yet unknown. V was shortened by 4 bases and J by 7 bases, with 18 bases between the two germline ends. Germline V CDR1 and CDR2: SGDLS, YYNGEE. This CDR3 spans 15 amino acids. Generated by immunoSEQ multiplex PCR, the TCRdb table keeps only in-frame clones and is missing some. The table lists about 100,000 clones, about 93% of them singletons. This clonotype was obtained from an adult in good health. This chain connects TRBV9 to TRBJ2-1, with D perhaps TRBD1 or TRBD2 (5 bases each). The starting material was peripheral blood, obtained on day 0 of AZD1222 vaccination. CDR3 DNA sequence: TGTGCCAGCAGCTTCCGGGGCCCTGAGGGGAATGAGCAGTTCTTC. It encodes CASSFRGPEGNEQFF. The variable domain in full, completed from reference TRBV9 and TRBJ2-1, reads DSGVTQTPKHLITATGQRVTLRCSPRSGDLSVYWYQQSLDQGLQFLIQYYNGEERAKGNILERFSAQQFPDLHSELNLSSLELGDSALYFCASSFRGPEGNEQFFGPGTRLTVL.